This TCR beta chain was retrieved from a study of CD8+CD57+ T cells in acquired aplastic anemia. Looking at the study overall: Sorted CD4+ plus CD8+ cells gave DNA averaging 3.2 ug.

Concerning this clonotype itself: Its antigen is undetermined.

Study outcomes and limitations: Controls and patients did not differ significantly in CD8+ Simpson's diversity. Around 27 CD8+ CDR3 sequences occurred in both the patients and the controls.

The use of genomic DNA as template underpinned the TCR beta VDJ and CDR3 profiling. Each CDR3 protein is one row after TCRdb ran MiXCR on the reads. The sample shows 250,000 to 300,000 distinct CDR3 sequences, 45% to 65% of them seen only once. This receptor was taken from a human donor with severe aplastic anemia or a healthy control (not recorded which). Sequencing was carried out using sorted CD4+, CD8+, or CD8+CD57+ T cells (not recorded which) from PBMCs.

CDR3 sequence reads: CASRTGGSKNIQYF. CDR3 nucleotides: TGTGCCAGCAGAACCGGGGGTTCCAAAAACATTCAGTACTTC. The chain couples TRBV7-3 to TRBJ2-4, with D possibly matching TRBD2 (6 bases). V gave up 6 bases and J gave up 2 bases, with 11 bases separating them. Germline V gene lookup returns CDR1 SGHTA and CDR2 FQGTGA. This CDR3 has 14 amino acids.